The T cell receptor (beta chain) described here comes from a study of T-cell reconstitution after alpha-beta-depleted transplantation in children. Unique molecular identifiers tagged the TCRbeta library. TCRdb re-derived calls from the PCR reads in MiXCR, one entry per CDR3 protein. The profile shows hundreds of thousands of distinct CDR3 sequences, over 15% of them singletons. CDR3 size: 14 residues. V was clipped by 9 bases and J by 0 bases, with 12 bases between them. The germline V gene has CDR1 KGHDR and CDR2 SFDVKD. The sample in question was PBMCs from the stem cell graft donor, obtained from the stem cell graft. This chain links TRBV24-1 with TRBJ2-3, with D tentatively TRBD1 (7 bases). The clonotype comes from a human donor who donated a stem cell graft to a child with acute myeloid leukemia. The CDR3 loop is CATGRTGSTDTQYF. CDR3 DNA sequence: TGTGCCACCGGGAGGACAGGTAGCACAGATACGCAGTATTTT.